This T cell receptor beta chain derives from a study of blood T cells in healthy people across ages. Whole-study results and caveats: Since the PBMCs were unsorted, naive and antigen-experienced cells could not be conclusively compared.

A word on this clonotype: What it binds is not known. A read error may explain this, as a much larger clone is one base away.

For the second PCR, which ran for about 6 to 12 cycles, a sample-barcoded 5' primer and a J-beta primer mix were used. With 12 random nucleotides, a template-switch adaptor tagged each individual cDNA molecule. MiXCR, applied by TCRdb to the 5' RACE reads, yields one record per CDR3 protein. The sample yields around 1.1 million distinct CDR3 sequences, approximately 38% seen once. This CDR3 has 16 amino acids. Per germline, CDR1 DFQATT and CDR2 SNEGSKA (reference sequence). The V end lost 1 base, the J end lost 4 bases, and 17 bases lay between the germline ends. The sequenced sample was blood. This receptor was obtained from a man in his late teens or twenties in good health. The chain carries TRBV20-1 and TRBJ2-1, with a possible D match to TRBD1 (5 bases). The CDR3 coding sequence is TGCAGTGCTAGAGTAAATTCAGTGGGGCGATACAATGAGCAGTTCTTC. Amino acid sequence: CSARVNSVGRYNEQFF.